One sample yielded the 19 T cell receptor beta chains listed below, sequenced in a study of Ad26.COV2.S vaccination and SARS-CoV-2 variants. TCRdb keeps only in-frame clones here, not all; method: immunoSEQ multiplex PCR. The sample shows roughly 320,000 clones, around 84% of them seen only once. Treatment defined: about 20 received Ad26.COV2.S at low or high dose, single or two shots; roughly 5 received placebo; per-sample allocation not given. Sampling took place 63 days after the first vaccine or placebo injection. The sequencing here drew on peripheral blood, taken in a trial of Ad26.COV2.S vaccine versus placebo. Receptors originate from a person between 18 and 59 years old who received the Ad26.COV2.S COVID-19 vaccine or a placebo.

The genes are TRBV3-1 (or the pseudogene TRBV3-2) and TRBJ2-7; D is undetermined. V lost 1 base and J 3 bases, leaving 7 bases between the germline ends. The germline gives CDR1 LGHDT, CDR2 YNNKEL (reference sequence). The CDR3 spans 13 residues. In nucleotides, the CDR3 is TGTGCCAGCAGCCAAGGTGGGGTCTACGAGCAGTACTTC. It encodes CASSQGGVYEQYF.

V usage is TRBV4-3 and J usage is TRBJ1-2; D is perhaps TRBD1 (6 bases). CDR3 length: 16 amino acids. V lost 4 bases and J 3 bases, leaving 18 bases between the germline ends. Germline CDR1 LGHNA, CDR2 YSLEER. This CDR3 is CASSRVPGGADYGYTF. In DNA, the CDR3 is TGCGCCAGCAGCCGCGTCCCCGGGGGGGCTGACTATGGCTACACCTTC.

V gene TRBV5-6 combines with J gene TRBJ1-1, with D tentatively TRBD1 (6 bases). V dropped 4 bases and J dropped 1 base, with 17 bases sitting between them. Germline-derived CDR1 and CDR2 are SGHDT and YYEEEE. The CDR3 has 16 residues. CDR3 in amino acids: CASSQTKKTGNTEAFF. The CDR3 nucleotides are TGTGCCAGCAGCCAAACTAAAAAGACAGGGAACACTGAAGCTTTCTTT.

This clone was counted a single time. This chain uses TRBV6-5 with TRBJ2-7, with D unclear. This CDR3 is 13 amino acids long. V lost 2 bases and J lost 6, with 11 bases in between. Germline assignment: CDR1 MNHEY and CDR2 SVGAGI. The CDR3 loop is CASSYGLGAEQYF. CDR3 bases: TGTGCCAGCAGTTACGGGCTGGGCGCCGAGCAGTACTTC.

This clone was found many times. The rearrangement links TRBV11-1 to TRBJ2-7; D gene ambiguous. CDR3 length: 14 residues. Trimming removed 5 bases from V and 2 bases from J, with 13 bases in between. Germline CDR1 reads SGHAT; CDR2 reads FQDESV (reference sequence). CDR3 sequence (DNA): TGTGCCAGCAGCGACAACTACGTCGCCTACGAGCAGTACTTC. Translated: CASSDNYVAYEQYF.

The genes are TRBV7-2 and TRBJ2-1; unclear D gene. Germline V gene data show CDR1 as SGHTA and CDR2 as FQGNSA. CDR3 length: 14 residues. Trimming took off 5 bases at V and 8 bases at J, with 16 bases between the two ends. The CDR3 DNA reads as TGTGCCAGCAGCCCCTACCACTCGAACGATGAGCAGTTCTTC. Protein: CASSPYHSNDEQFF.

V is TRBV3-1 (or the pseudogene TRBV3-2) and J is TRBJ2-7; no clear D gene. Germline assignment: CDR1 LGHDT and CDR2 YNNKEL (reference sequence). V was clipped by 3 bases and J by 0 bases, with 15 bases between them. The length of the CDR3 is 16 residues. The CDR3 region has the DNA TGTGCCAGCAGCCAGAAAACCCAATCGGACTCCTACGAGCAGTACTTC. It yields the protein CASSQKTQSDSYEQYF.

The chain is built from TRBV30 and TRBJ2-2; TRBD1 might be the D (6 bases). Trimming left V 0 bases short and J 7 bases short, with 15 bases between. This CDR3 spans 15 amino acids. Per germline, CDR1 GTSNPN and CDR2 SVGIG (reference sequence). DNA of the CDR3: TGTGCCTGGAGTGTAATGACAGGCTCTGTCGGGGAGCTGTTTTTT. This gives the protein CAWSVMTGSVGELFF.

This chain uses TRBV5-4 with TRBJ2-6; 15 bases align to TRBD2. Per germline, CDR1 SGHNT and CDR2 YYREEE (reference sequence). The CDR3 totals 19 residues. The trim removed 3 bases at V and 0 bases at J, leaving 4 bases unmatched. DNA for the CDR3: TGTGCCAGCAGCTCCGGACTAGCGGGGGGGTCCTCTGGGGCCAACGTCCTGACTTTC. It translates to CASSSGLAGGSSGANVLTF.

The chain couples TRBV6-5 to TRBJ1-1; possible D gene TRBD1, 5 bases. From germline, CDR1 is MNHEY and CDR2 SVGAGI. V lost 9 bases and J lost 5, with 19 bases in between. The CDR3 totals 14 residues. The DNA of the CDR3 is TGTGCCAGTTCCGTAGGGGCAACACGGACTGAAGCTTTCTTT. Amino acid sequence: CASSVGATRTEAFF.

The CDR3 nucleotides read TGCAGTGCGCGGGGGGGGAACGAGCAGTACTTC. Its protein product is CSARGGNEQYF. The V call is TRBV20-1, the J call TRBJ2-7; 9 bases line up with TRBD2. CDR1 is DFQATT, CDR2 SNEGSKA, per germline (reference sequence). The V segment lost 6 bases and the J segment 5 bases; nucleotides outside the gene matches: 2. The CDR3 extends over 11 amino acids.

CDR3 sequence (DNA): TGTGCCAGCAGTTACTCGAGAAGCAAGCAGTACTTC. Amino acids: CASSYSRSKQYF. The chain links TRBV6-2 or TRBV6-3 to TRBJ2-7, with D uncertain. This CDR3 has 12 residues. Per germline, CDR1 MNHEY and CDR2 SVGEGT. The ends were cut back, 0 bases at V and 8 bases at J, with 8 bases in the middle.

This chain connects TRBV30 to TRBJ1-4; perhaps TRBD1 as D (5 bases). From germline, CDR1 is GTSNPN and CDR2 SVGIG (reference sequence). The CDR3 runs 14 residues. Trimming shortened V by 1 base and J by 9 bases, and 15 bases separated the two germline ends. The CDR3 DNA follows: TGTGCCTGGAGTGAGGGACTGTCCTACCAAAAACTGTTTTTT. Translating gives CAWSEGLSYQKLFF.

The V gene is TRBV5-1, the J gene TRBJ2-1, with 8 bases fitting TRBD1. CDR3 length: 14 residues. With V trimmed by 2 bases and J by 8 bases, 6 bases remained unmatched. Germline V gene lookup returns CDR1 SGHRS and CDR2 YFSETQ. CDR3 DNA: TGCGCCAGCAGCTTTCAGGGGGCGCCGGATGAGCAGTTCTTC. It is translated as CASSFQGAPDEQFF.

The chain couples TRBV7-2 to TRBJ1-1; D gene unclear. The CDR3 spans 16 residues. V lost 2 bases, J lost 5 bases, and 18 bases lay in between. CDR1 SGHTA and CDR2 FQGNSA come from the germline V gene. In DNA, the CDR3 is TGTGCCAGCAGCTTATTCACCGGGATGGTTGGGACTGAAGCTTTCTTT. Protein: CASSLFTGMVGTEAFF. The full variable domain, in which reference TRBV7-2 and TRBJ1-1 provide the parts outside the CDR3, is GAGVSQSPSNKVTEKGKDVELRCDPISGHTALYWYRQSLGQGLEFLIYFQGNSAPDKSGLPSDRFSAERTGGSVSTLTIQRTQQEDSAVYLCASSLFTGMVGTEAFFGQGTRLTVV.

The chain carries TRBV30 and TRBJ2-2; D is uncertain. The germline gives CDR1 GTSNPN, CDR2 SVGIG (reference sequence). CDR3 size: 14 residues. V was shortened by 1 base and J by 4 bases, with 10 bases between the two germline ends. CDR3 DNA sequence: TGTGCCTGGAGTGGCCTTAGATTCACCGGGGAGCTGTTTTTT. Translated: CAWSGLRFTGELFF.

The rearrangement joins TRBV19 to TRBJ2-3, with 10 positions matching TRBD2. The trim removed 9 bases at V and 5 bases at J, leaving 8 bases unmatched. The CDR3 runs to 14 residues. Germline V gene data show CDR1 as LNHDA and CDR2 as SQIVND (reference sequence). CDR3 bases: TGTGCCAGCGCGACTAGCGGGCCCAGAGATACGCAGTATTTT. This sequence encodes CASATSGPRDTQYF.

The chain has TRBV27 and TRBJ1-2; D is perhaps TRBD1 (6 bases). The CDR3 extends over 14 amino acids. V was shortened by 4 bases and J by 7 bases, with 16 bases between the two germline ends. CDR1 MNHEY and CDR2 SMNVEV come from the germline V gene (reference sequence). CDR3 bases: TGTGCCAGCAGTTCTGGCGGGGGGCTAAGTGGCTACACCTTC. Translated: CASSSGGGLSGYTF.

The rearrangement uses TRBV5-1 and TRBJ2-1; 8 bases agree with TRBD2. Germline V gene lookup returns CDR1 SGHRS and CDR2 YFSETQ. V was pared by 2 bases and J by 9 bases, with 7 bases of the junction left unmatched. The CDR3 has 14 residues. DNA of the CDR3: TGCGCCAGCAGCTTCAATAGCGGGGATGGTGAGCAGTTCTTC. Protein product: CASSFNSGDGEQFF.